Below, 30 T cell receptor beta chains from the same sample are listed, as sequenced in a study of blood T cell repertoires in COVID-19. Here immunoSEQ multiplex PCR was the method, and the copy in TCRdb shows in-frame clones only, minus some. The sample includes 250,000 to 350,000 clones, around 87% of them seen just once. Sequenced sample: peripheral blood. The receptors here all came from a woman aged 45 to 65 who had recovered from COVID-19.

The CDR3 sequence: CASAGGARETQYF. The CDR3 nucleotides are TGTGCCTCTGCGGGGGGCGCTCGGGAGACCCAGTACTTC. The genes are TRBV19 and TRBJ2-5; 8 bases match TRBD2. CDR3 length: 13 residues. V was pared by 11 bases and J by 5 bases, with 10 bases of the junction left unmatched. CDR1 and CDR2 (germline): LNHDA, SQIVND (reference sequence).

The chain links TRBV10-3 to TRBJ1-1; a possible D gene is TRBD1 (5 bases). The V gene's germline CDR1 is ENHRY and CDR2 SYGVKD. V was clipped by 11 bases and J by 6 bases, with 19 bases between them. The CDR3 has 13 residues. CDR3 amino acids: CASREGPSPEAFF. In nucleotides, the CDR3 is TGTGCCTCGAGGGAGGGACCTAGCCCTGAAGCTTTCTTT.

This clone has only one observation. DNA of the CDR3: TGTGCCAGCAGAACGGCGGCGGGCTACACCTTC. This gives the protein CASRTAAGYTF. This chain links TRBV6-5 with TRBJ1-2; no firm D call. Trimming removed 6 bases from V and 8 bases from J, with 10 bases in between. The germline CDR1 and CDR2 sequences are MNHEY and SVGAGI. The CDR3 has 11 residues.

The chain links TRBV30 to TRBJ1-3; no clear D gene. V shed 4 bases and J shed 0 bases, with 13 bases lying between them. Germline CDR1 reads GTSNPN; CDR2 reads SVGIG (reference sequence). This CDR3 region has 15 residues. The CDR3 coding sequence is TGTGCCTGGAATCGCGGCAGCCGCTCTGGAAACACCATATATTTT. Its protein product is CAWNRGSRSGNTIYF.

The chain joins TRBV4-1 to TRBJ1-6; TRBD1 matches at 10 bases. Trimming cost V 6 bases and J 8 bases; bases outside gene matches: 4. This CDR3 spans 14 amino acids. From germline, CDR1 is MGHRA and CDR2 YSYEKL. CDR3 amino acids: CASRQGQGHSPLHF. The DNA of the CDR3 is TGCGCCAGCAGACAGGGACAGGGGCATTCACCCCTCCACTTT.

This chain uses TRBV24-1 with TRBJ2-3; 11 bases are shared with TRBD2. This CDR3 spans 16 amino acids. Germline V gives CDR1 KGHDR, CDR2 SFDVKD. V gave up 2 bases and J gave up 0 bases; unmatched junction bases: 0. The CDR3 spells CATSDWTSGSTDTQYF. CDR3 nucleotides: TGTGCCACCAGTGATTGGACTAGCGGGAGCACAGATACGCAGTATTTT.

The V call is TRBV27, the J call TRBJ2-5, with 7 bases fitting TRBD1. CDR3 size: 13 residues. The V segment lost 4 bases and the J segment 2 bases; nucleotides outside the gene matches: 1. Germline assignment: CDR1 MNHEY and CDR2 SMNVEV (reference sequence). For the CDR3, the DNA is TGTGCCAGCAGTTGGGACAGTCAAGAGACCCAGTACTTC. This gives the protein CASSWDSQETQYF.

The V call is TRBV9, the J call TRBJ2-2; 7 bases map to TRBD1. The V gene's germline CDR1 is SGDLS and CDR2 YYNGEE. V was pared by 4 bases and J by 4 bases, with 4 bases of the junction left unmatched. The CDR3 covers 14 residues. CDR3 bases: TGTGCCAGCAGCCCGACAGGGACCACCGGGGAGCTGTTTTTT. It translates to CASSPTGTTGELFF.

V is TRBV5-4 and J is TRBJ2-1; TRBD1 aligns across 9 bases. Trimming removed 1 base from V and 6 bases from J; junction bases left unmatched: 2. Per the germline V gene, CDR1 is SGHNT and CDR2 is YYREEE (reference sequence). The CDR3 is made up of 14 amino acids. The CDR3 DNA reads TGTGCCAGCAGCTTGAAGACAGGGGGCAATGAGCAGTTCTTC. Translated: CASSLKTGGNEQFF. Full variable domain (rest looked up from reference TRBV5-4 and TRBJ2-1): ETGVTQSPTHLIKTRGQQVTLRCSSQSGHNTVSWYQQALGQGPQFIFQYYREEENGRGNFPPRFSGLQFPNYSSELNVNALELDDSALYLCASSLKTGGNEQFFGPGTRLTVL.

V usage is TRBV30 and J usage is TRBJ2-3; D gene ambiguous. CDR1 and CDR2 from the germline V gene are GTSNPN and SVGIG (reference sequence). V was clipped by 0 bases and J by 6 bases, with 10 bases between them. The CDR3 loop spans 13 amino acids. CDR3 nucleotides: TGTGCCTGGAGTGTTCTAGGCGGTGATACGCAGTATTTT. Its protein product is CAWSVLGGDTQYF. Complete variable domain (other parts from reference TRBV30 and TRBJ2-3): SQTIHQWPATLVQPVGSPLSLECTVEGTSNPNLYWYRQAAGRGLQLLFYSVGIGQISSEVPQNLSASRPQDRQFILSSKKLLLSDSGFYLCAWSVLGGDTQYFGPGTRLTVL.

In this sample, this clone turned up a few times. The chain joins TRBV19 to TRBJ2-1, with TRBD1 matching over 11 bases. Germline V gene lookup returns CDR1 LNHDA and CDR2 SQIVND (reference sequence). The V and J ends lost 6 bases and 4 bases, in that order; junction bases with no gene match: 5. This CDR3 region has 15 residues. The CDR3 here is CASRPGTGGYNEQFF. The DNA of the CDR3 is TGTGCCAGTAGACCCGGGACAGGGGGTTACAATGAGCAGTTCTTC.

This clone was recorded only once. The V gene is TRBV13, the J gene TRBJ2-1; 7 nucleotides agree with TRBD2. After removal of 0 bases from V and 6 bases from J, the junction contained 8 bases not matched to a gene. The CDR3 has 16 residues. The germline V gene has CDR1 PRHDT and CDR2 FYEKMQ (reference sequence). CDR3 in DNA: TGTGCCAGCAGCTTAGGACCGAGCGGGGCAGGCAATGAGCAGTTCTTC. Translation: CASSLGPSGAGNEQFF.

As DNA, the CDR3 is TGTGCCAGCAGCCCCGGACAGGGGGCTAATGAAAAACTGTTTTTT. It codes for CASSPGQGANEKLFF. The rearrangement links TRBV11-2 to TRBJ1-4; 10 bases fit TRBD1. CDR1 and CDR2 from the germline V gene are SGHAT and FQNNGV. V was clipped by 5 bases and J by 3 bases; unmatched bases: 3. The CDR3 contains 15 residues.

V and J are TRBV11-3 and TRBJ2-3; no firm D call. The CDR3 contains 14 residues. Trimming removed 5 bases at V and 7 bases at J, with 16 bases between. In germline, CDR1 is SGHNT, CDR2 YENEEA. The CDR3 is CASSQRLGRNTQYF. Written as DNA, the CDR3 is TGTGCCAGCAGCCAGAGGCTCGGTCGAAATACGCAGTATTTT.

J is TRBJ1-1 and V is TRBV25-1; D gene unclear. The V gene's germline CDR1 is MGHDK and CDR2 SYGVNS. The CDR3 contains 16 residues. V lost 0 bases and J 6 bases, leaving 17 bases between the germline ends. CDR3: CASSEYYPPGEAEAFF. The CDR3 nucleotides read TGTGCCAGCAGTGAATATTACCCCCCCGGGGAGGCTGAAGCTTTCTTT. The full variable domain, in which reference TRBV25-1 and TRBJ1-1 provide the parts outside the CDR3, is EADIYQTPRYLVIGTGKKITLECSQTMGHDKMYWYQQDPGMELHLIHYSYGVNSTEKGDLSSESTVSRIRTEHFPLTLESARPSHTSQYLCASSEYYPPGEAEAFFGQGTRLTVV.

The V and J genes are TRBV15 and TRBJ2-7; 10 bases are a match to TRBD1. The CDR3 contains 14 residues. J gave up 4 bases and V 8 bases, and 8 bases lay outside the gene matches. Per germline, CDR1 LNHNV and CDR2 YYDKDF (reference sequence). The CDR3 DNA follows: TGTGCCACCGGGCCGGGACAGGGGTCTTACGAGCAGTACTTC. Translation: CATGPGQGSYEQYF. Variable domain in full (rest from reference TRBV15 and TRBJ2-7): DAMVIQNPRYQVTQFGKPVTLSCSQTLNHNVMYWYQQKSSQAPKLLFHYYDKDFNNEADTPDNFQSRRPNTSFCFLDIRSPGLGDTAMYLCATGPGQGSYEQYFGPGTRLTVT.

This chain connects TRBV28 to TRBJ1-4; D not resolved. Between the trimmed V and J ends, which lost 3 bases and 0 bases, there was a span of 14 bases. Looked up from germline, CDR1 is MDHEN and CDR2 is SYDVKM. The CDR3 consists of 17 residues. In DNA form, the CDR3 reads TGTGCCAGCAGTTTTCCCCTTTCCGAGACAACTAATGAAAAACTGTTTTTT. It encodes CASSFPLSETTNEKLFF.

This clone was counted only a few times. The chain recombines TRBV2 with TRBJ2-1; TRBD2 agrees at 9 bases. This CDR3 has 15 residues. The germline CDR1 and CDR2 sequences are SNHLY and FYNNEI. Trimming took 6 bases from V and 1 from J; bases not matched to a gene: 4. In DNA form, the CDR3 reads TGTGCCAGCAGGCTAGCGGGGCCGTCCTACAATGAGCAGTTCTTC. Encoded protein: CASRLAGPSYNEQFF.

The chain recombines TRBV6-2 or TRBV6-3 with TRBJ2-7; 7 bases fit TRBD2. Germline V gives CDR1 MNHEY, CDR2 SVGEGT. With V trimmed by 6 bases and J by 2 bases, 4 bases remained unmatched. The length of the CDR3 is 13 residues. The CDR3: CASSPAGTYEQYF. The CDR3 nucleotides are TGTGCCAGCAGCCCAGCGGGGACCTACGAGCAGTACTTC.

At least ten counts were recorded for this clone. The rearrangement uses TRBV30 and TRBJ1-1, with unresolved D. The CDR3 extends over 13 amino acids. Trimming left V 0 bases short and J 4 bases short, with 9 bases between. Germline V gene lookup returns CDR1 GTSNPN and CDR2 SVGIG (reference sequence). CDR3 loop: CAWSVAVFTEAFF. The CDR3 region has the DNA TGTGCCTGGAGTGTGGCAGTATTCACTGAAGCTTTCTTT.

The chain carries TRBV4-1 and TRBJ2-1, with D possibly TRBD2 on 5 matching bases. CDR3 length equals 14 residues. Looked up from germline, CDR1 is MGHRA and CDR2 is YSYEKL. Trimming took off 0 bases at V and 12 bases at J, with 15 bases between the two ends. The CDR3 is CASSQDGRGLSQFF. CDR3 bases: TGCGCCAGCAGCCAAGATGGTCGAGGACTGTCGCAGTTCTTC.

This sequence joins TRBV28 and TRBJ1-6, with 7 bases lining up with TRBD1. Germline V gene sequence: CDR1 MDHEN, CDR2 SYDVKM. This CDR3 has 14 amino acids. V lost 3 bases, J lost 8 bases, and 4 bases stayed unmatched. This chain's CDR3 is CASSFHDRDSPLHF. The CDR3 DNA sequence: TGTGCCAGCAGTTTCCACGACAGGGATTCACCCCTCCACTTT.

The CDR3 spells CASSVTSSYNSPLHF. DNA of the CDR3: TGTGCCAGCAGCGTTACCAGCTCCTATAATTCACCCCTCCACTTT. V and J are TRBV9 and TRBJ1-6; D gene unclear. The V end was cut by 2 bases, the J end by 0 bases, with 6 bases between. CDR1 and CDR2 from the germline V gene are SGDLS and YYNGEE. The CDR3 consists of 15 residues.

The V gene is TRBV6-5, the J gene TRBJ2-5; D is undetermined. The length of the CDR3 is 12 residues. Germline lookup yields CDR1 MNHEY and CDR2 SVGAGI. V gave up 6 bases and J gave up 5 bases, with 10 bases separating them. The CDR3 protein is CASRNTWETQYF. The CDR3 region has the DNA TGTGCCAGCAGGAATACTTGGGAGACCCAGTACTTC.

CDR3 loop: CASSLVGRGSETQYF. CDR3 in DNA: TGTGCCAGCAGCTTGGTTGGCAGGGGGTCTGAGACCCAGTACTTC. The chain is built from TRBV5-6 and TRBJ2-5; 7 bases are shared with TRBD1. V lost 0 bases to trimming and J lost 5 bases; unmatched junction nucleotides: 7. CDR1 and CDR2 (germline): SGHDT, YYEEEE. The CDR3 totals 15 residues. Drawing the rest from reference TRBV5-6 and TRBJ2-5, the complete variable domain is DAGVTQSPTHLIKTRGQQVTLRCSPKSGHDTVSWYQQALGQGPQFIFQYYEEEERQRGNFPDRFSGHQFPNYSSELNVNALLLGDSALYLCASSLVGRGSETQYFGPGTRLLVL.

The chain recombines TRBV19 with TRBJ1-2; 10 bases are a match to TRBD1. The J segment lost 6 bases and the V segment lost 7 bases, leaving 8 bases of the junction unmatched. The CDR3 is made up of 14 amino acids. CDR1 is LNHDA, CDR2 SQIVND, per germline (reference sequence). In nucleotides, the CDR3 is TGTGCCAGTATCACACCGGGACAGGGGAATGGCTACACCTTC. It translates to CASITPGQGNGYTF.

CDR3 protein: CASRRGTGELFF. CDR3 nucleotides: TGCGCCAGCAGGCGGGGTACCGGGGAGCTGTTTTTT. The chain combines TRBV5-1 with TRBJ2-2; a weak D match, TRBD2 (6 bases). Trimming shortened V by 5 bases and J by 5 bases, and 7 bases separated the two germline ends. Germline CDR1 and CDR2: SGHRS and YFSETQ. The CDR3 extends over 12 amino acids.

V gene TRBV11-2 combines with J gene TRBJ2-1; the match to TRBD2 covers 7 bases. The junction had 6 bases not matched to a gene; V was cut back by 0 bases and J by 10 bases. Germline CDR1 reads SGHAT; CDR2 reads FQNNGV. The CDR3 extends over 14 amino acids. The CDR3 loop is CASSLEGGIGEQFF. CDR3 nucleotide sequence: TGTGCCAGCAGCTTAGAGGGAGGGATCGGCGAGCAGTTCTTC.

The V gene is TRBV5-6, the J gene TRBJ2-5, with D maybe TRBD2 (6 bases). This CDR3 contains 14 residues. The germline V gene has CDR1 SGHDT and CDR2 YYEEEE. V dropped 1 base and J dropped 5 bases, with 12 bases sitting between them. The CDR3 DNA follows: TGTGCCAGCAGCTTGCCGGGGGTCGGTGAGACCCAGTACTTC. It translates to CASSLPGVGETQYF.

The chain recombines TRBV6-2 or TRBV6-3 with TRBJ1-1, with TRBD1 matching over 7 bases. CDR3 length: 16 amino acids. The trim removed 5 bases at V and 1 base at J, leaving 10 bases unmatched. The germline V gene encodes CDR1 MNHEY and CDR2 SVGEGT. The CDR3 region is CASSRRQGPGNTEAFF. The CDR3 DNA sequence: TGTGCCAGCAGTAGACGACAGGGACCGGGGAACACTGAAGCTTTCTTT.